This TCR beta chain was recorded in a study of CD8 T cells in ankylosing spondylitis. Whole-study results and caveats: In ankylosing spondylitis patients, matched synovial fluid reportedly showed significant enrichment of disease-linked clones. Disease-linked clones were CD8+ and relatively rare in peripheral blood.

V was cut by 3 bases and J by 7 bases, with 12 bases left in between. The CDR3 has 12 amino acids. CDR1 SQVTM and CDR2 ANQGSEA come from the germline V gene. Each TCR beta library was made by quantitative 5'-RACE that incorporated molecular barcodes. MiXCR, applied by TCRdb to the 5' RACE reads, yields one record per CDR3 protein. The table lists about 280,000 distinct CDR3 sequences, around 18% of them singletons, with around 7.8% in the top ten. About this clonotype: Its cognate antigen is unknown.

V is TRBV29-1 and J is TRBJ1-2; maybe TRBD1 (6 bases). The sequence was obtained from a male donor with ankylosing spondylitis or in good health (not recorded which). Sequenced: blood, either unsorted or a sorted T cell fraction (not recorded which). CDR3 nucleotide sequence: TGCAGCGTTGATGAGGGGGGTGGTGGCTACACCTTC. Translation: CSVDEGGGGYTF.